The 8 T cell receptor beta chains reported below all come from one sample, sequenced in a study of shared clonotypes between healthy human individuals. CD45RO-negative cells were positively selected for CCR7, leaving out terminally differentiated effector memory CD45RA+ cells. Method: immunoSEQ multiplex PCR; TCRdb's copy keeps in-frame clones and lacks some. The repertoire holds approximately 2,200,000 clones, with about 92% as singletons. The sample consisted of naive CD8+ T cells from PBMCs. These TCRs come from a man between 18 and 29 years old in good health. Some clones in this sample may be carry-over from other donors' samples.

This clone has more than one count but fewer than ten. The genes are TRBV9 and TRBJ1-1; 7 bases map to TRBD1. The CDR3 is 14 residues long. Germline values: CDR1 SGDLS, CDR2 YYNGEE. The ends lost 5 bases at V and 3 bases at J; junction bases unmatched: 7. CDR3 in amino acids: CASRQGPGDTEAFF. DNA for the CDR3: TGTGCCAGCAGACAGGGGCCGGGGGACACTGAAGCTTTCTTT.

This chain links TRBV7-6 with TRBJ2-5, with D possibly TRBD2 on 6 matching bases. CDR3 length equals 14 residues. Germline lookup yields CDR1 SGHVS and CDR2 FNYEAQ. V lost 5 bases to trimming and J lost 2 bases, with 12 bases between them. DNA of the CDR3: TGTGCCAGCAGCGGGGAGGTGTCGCAAGAGACCCAGTACTTC. Protein sequence: CASSGEVSQETQYF.

As DNA, the CDR3 is TGCAGCGTTGAAGACCTGTATACTAGCTCCTACAATGAGCAGTTCTTC. Its translation is CSVEDLYTSSYNEQFF. The V gene is TRBV29-1, the J gene TRBJ2-1, with D perhaps matching TRBD2 (5 bases). The V gene lost 0 bases and the J gene lost 0 bases, with 12 bases spanning the gap. This CDR3 has 16 amino acids. Germline V gives CDR1 SQVTM, CDR2 ANQGSEA.

The V and J genes are TRBV9 and TRBJ2-7; 11 bases map to TRBD2. Trimming took 3 bases from V and 2 from J; bases not matched to a gene: 4. There are 15 residues in the CDR3. CDR1 is SGDLS, CDR2 YYNGEE, per germline. Here the CDR3 reads CASSDETSGTYEQYF. CDR3 DNA: TGTGCCAGCAGCGACGAGACTAGCGGGACCTACGAGCAGTACTTC. Variable domain in full (rest from reference TRBV9 and TRBJ2-7): DSGVTQTPKHLITATGQRVTLRCSPRSGDLSVYWYQQSLDQGLQFLIQYYNGEERAKGNILERFSAQQFPDLHSELNLSSLELGDSALYFCASSDETSGTYEQYFGPGTRLTVT.

The rearrangement links TRBV11-2 to TRBJ2-7, with D unclear. V was clipped by 1 base and J by 2 bases, with 9 bases between them. In germline, CDR1 is SGHAT, CDR2 FQNNGV. The CDR3 length is 14 residues. The CDR3 region is CASSLAATTYEQYF. As DNA, the CDR3 is TGTGCCAGCAGCTTAGCGGCGACAACCTACGAGCAGTACTTC.

About this clone itself: The same CDR3 arises from other DNA sequences in this sample as well. V gene TRBV4-1 combines with J gene TRBJ2-1; TRBD2 matches 10 bases. The CDR3 has 15 residues. The germline V gene has CDR1 MGHRA and CDR2 YSYEKL. V shed 1 base, J shed 3 bases, and the junction held 0 bases outside the gene matches. The CDR3 loop reads CASSQVAGGYNEQFF. DNA of the CDR3: TGCGCCAGCAGCCAAGTAGCGGGAGGCTACAATGAGCAGTTCTTC.

This chain joins TRBV6-1 and TRBJ2-1; TRBD2 aligns across 7 bases. The CDR3 spans 16 residues. The V gene end was trimmed by 2 bases and the J gene end by 3 bases; junction bases not matched to a gene: 7. The germline CDR1 and CDR2 sequences are MNHNS and SASEGT. CDR3 amino acids: CASSETLAVIYNEQFF. CDR3 sequence (DNA): TGTGCCAGCAGTGAAACCCTAGCGGTCATCTACAATGAGCAGTTCTTC.

The J gene is TRBJ2-6, the V gene TRBV29-1; the D gene is possibly TRBD2 (6 bases). V was pared by 4 bases and J by 2 bases, with 21 bases between. CDR1 is SQVTM, CDR2 ANQGSEA, per germline. This CDR3 contains 18 residues. The CDR3: CSVVSSAGKTAGANVLTF. The CDR3 nucleotides are TGCAGCGTTGTTTCAAGCGCGGGGAAGACAGCTGGGGCCAACGTCCTGACTTTC. The whole variable domain, filled in from reference TRBV29-1 and TRBJ2-6, reads SAVISQKPSRDICQRGTSLTIQCQVDSQVTMMFWYRQQPGQSLTLIATANQGSEATYESGFVIDKFPISRPNLTFSTLTVSNMSPEDSSIYLCSVVSSAGKTAGANVLTFGAGSRLTVL.